This T cell receptor beta chain was recovered during a study of identical twins. This CDR3 is 15 amino acids long. From germline, CDR1 is SEHNR and CDR2 FQNEAQ (reference sequence). V was trimmed by 0 bases and J by 13 bases, leaving 18 bases between them. TCRdb passed the 5' RACE reads through MiXCR, listing each CDR3 protein once. The sample shows about 890,000 distinct CDR3 sequences, 9% to 15% of them seen only once. The data also belong to a second study, concerning yellow fever vaccine responses in identical twins.

The source is a young woman in good health. The sequenced material came from PBMCs. The chain joins TRBV7-9 to TRBJ1-4, with D maybe TRBD1 (5 bases). This CDR3 reads CASSLALPGTSPLFF. DNA for the CDR3: TGTGCCAGCAGCTTAGCGTTGCCAGGGACCTCTCCACTGTTTTTT.